This T cell receptor (beta chain) comes out of a study of cytomegalovirus exposure and HLA in healthy donors. Study results and caveats: In a later analysis, TCR association rates varied by HLA locus: DRB1 most, HLA-C fewest.

CDR1 SGHDT and CDR2 YYEEEE come from the germline V gene. Deletions cut 2 bases from V and 5 bases from J, with 13 bases between. The CDR3 consists of 14 residues. Comment on this clone: Its specificity is not known.

60 Vbeta and 13 Jbeta primers were used in PCR. Profiling relied on immunoSEQ multiplex PCR, and the TCRdb table lists in-frame clones only, not all of them. The data contain roughly 200,000 clones, over 65% of them singletons. The material sequenced was PBMCs. This receptor was taken from a man younger than 35 in good health and CMV-seronegative. This chain uses TRBV5-6 with TRBJ1-1; D ambiguous. DNA of the CDR3: TGTGCCAGCAGCTTTTCCAGGAAGGCGACTGAAGCTTTCTTT. Its translation: CASSFSRKATEAFF.